Below are 17 T cell receptor beta chains sequenced from a single sample in a study of tumor-infiltrating lymphocytes in oesophageal squamous cell carcinoma. One entry per CDR3 protein, called by TCRdb with MiXCR from the PCR reads. The repertoire consists of approximately 11,000 distinct CDR3 sequences, with roughly 50% occurring once and the leading ten covering 15% to 20%. Sequencing was carried out using esophageal tumor tissue. The receptor set was obtained from a female donor with esophageal squamous cell carcinoma.

By share, this clonotype counts as medium-sized. V and J are TRBV7-2 and TRBJ2-3; D is ambiguous. Trimming cost V 1 base and J 2 bases, with 4 bases left between them. Germline V gene lookup returns CDR1 SGHTA and CDR2 FQGNSA. The CDR3 has 13 residues. The CDR3 DNA reads TGTGCCAGCAGCTTAGAGAACACAGATACGCAGTATTTT. Encoded protein: CASSLENTDTQYF.

The chain couples TRBV7-2 to TRBJ2-3; tentatively, D is TRBD2 (6 bases). CDR3 length equals 13 residues. V was clipped by 4 bases and J by 5 bases, with 10 bases between them. CDR1 SGHTA and CDR2 FQGNSA come from the germline V gene. The CDR3 loop reads CASSSPGVDTQYF. In nucleotides, the CDR3 is TGTGCCAGCAGCTCCCCGGGGGTAGATACGCAGTATTTT.

This clonotype appeared a few times. The rearrangement uses TRBV6-1 and TRBJ2-1, with 9 bases fitting TRBD2. After removal of 5 bases from V and 5 bases from J, the junction contained 7 bases not matched to a gene. CDR3 length: 15 residues. Germline V lookup: CDR1 MNHNS, CDR2 SASEGT. The CDR3: CASSSRGLAHNEQFF. The CDR3 bases are TGTGCCAGCAGTTCACGGGGACTAGCCCACAATGAGCAGTTCTTC.

The chain couples TRBV7-4 to TRBJ2-5; D may be TRBD1 or TRBD2 (5 bases each). CDR1 SGHVT and CDR2 SQSDAQ come from the germline V gene. V lost 0 bases to trimming and J lost 7 bases, with 15 bases between them. The CDR3 runs 15 residues. In DNA form, the CDR3 reads TGTGCCAGCAGCTTAGCGTTTAGTACAGGAGGGACCCAGTACTTC. As protein: CASSLAFSTGGTQYF. Full variable domain (remainder filled in from reference TRBV7-4 and TRBJ2-5): GAGVSQSPRYKVAKRGRDVALRCDSISGHVTLYWYRQTLGQGSEVLTYSQSDAQRDKSGRPSGRFSAERPERSVSTLKIQRTEQGDSAVYLCASSLAFSTGGTQYFGPGTRLLVL.

This rearrangement joins TRBV6-9 to TRBJ1-5; D gene uncertain. V was trimmed by 7 bases and J by 9 bases, leaving 10 bases between them. The germline V gene encodes CDR1 MNHGY and CDR2 SVAAGI. The CDR3 runs to 11 residues. The CDR3 spells CASKASGPQHF. CDR3 nucleotide sequence: TGTGCCAGCAAGGCGTCGGGGCCCCAGCATTTT.

The chain employs TRBV7-2 and TRBJ2-5; TRBD2 agrees at 13 bases. There are 17 residues in the CDR3. Germline lookup yields CDR1 SGHTA and CDR2 FQGNSA. With V trimmed by 1 base and J by 4 bases, 6 bases remained unmatched. The CDR3 region is CASSLGTSGRVGETQYF. The CDR3, as DNA: TGTGCCAGCAGCTTAGGGACTAGCGGGAGAGTGGGAGAGACCCAGTACTTC.

The chain carries TRBV6-8 and TRBJ2-1; 8 nucleotides agree with TRBD2. The CDR3 runs to 15 residues. Trimming at V came to 2 bases and at J to 0 bases, leaving 0 bases not matched to a gene. Germline lookup yields CDR1 MNHGY and CDR2 SAAAGT. As DNA, the CDR3 is TGTGCCAGCAGTTACGGACTAGCCTCCTACAATGAGCAGTTCTTC. This encodes CASSYGLASYNEQFF.

About this clonotype itself: Since a much larger clone is just one base distant, this may be a read error. The chain links TRBV10-2 to TRBJ2-5, with TRBD2 matching 7 bases. The junction had 23 bases not matched to a gene; V was cut back by 5 bases and J by 11 bases. The CDR3 is 17 amino acids. The V gene's germline CDR1 is WSHSY and CDR2 SAAADI. The CDR3, as DNA: TGCGCCAGCAGTTCGGGCTATGGGGGGAGGGCACTAGGTGAGCAGTACTTC. Residues: CASSSGYGGRALGEQYF.

This clonotype showed up many times. The CDR3 region has the DNA TGTGCCAGCAGTCTCGGCAATGAGCAGTTCTTC. Translating it yields CASSLGNEQFF. The rearrangement links TRBV6-1 to TRBJ2-1; D call uncertain. The CDR3 runs to 11 residues. Trimming took off 5 bases at V and 6 bases at J, with 5 bases between the two ends. Germline lookup yields CDR1 MNHNS and CDR2 SASEGT.

The CDR3 nucleotides are TGTGCCAGCAGCGCTTTGACCCAAGAGACCCAGTACTTC. Translating it yields CASSALTQETQYF. This chain links TRBV7-2 with TRBJ2-1; D unresolved. Gene TRBJ2-5 matches the end of the DNA better, so the J call may be wrong. CDR1 and CDR2 (germline): SGHTA, FQGNSA. The CDR3 has 13 residues.

This sequence joins TRBV4-2 and TRBJ2-4; TRBD1 or TRBD2 may be the D gene (6 bases each). TRBJ2-1 explains the end of the DNA better; the J call may be wrong. Germline V gene sequence: CDR1 LGHNA, CDR2 YNFKEQ. The CDR3 consists of 14 residues. The CDR3 DNA sequence: TGTGCCAGCAGCCAAGAACCGGGGGCGATGAAGCAGTTCTTC. Protein product: CASSQEPGAMKQFF.

This clonotype showed up many times. The chain is built from TRBV24-1 and TRBJ2-1; D is tentatively TRBD1 or TRBD2 (6 bases each). The CDR3 is 16 residues long. Germline V gene sequence: CDR1 KGHDR, CDR2 SFDVKD. V lost 5 bases and J lost 1, with 14 bases in between. CDR3 residues: CATSGGPGASYNEQFF. The CDR3 DNA is TGTGCCACCAGTGGGGGTCCGGGGGCATCCTACAATGAGCAGTTCTTC.

This clonotype appeared once. The rearrangement uses TRBV7-9 and TRBJ2-1, with D perhaps matching TRBD2 (6 bases). The DNA end is more similar to TRBJ2-7, so the J call may be wrong. The CDR3 sequence is 13 residues long. CDR1 and CDR2 (germline): SEHNR, FQNEAQ (reference sequence). The CDR3, as DNA: TGTGCCAGCAGCTTAGTGGGACTCTACGAGCAGTACTTC. It translates to CASSLVGLYEQYF.

Points on this clonotype: Just one base apart from a much larger clone, this may be a read error. J is TRBJ2-1 and V is TRBV27; unclear D gene. The DNA end is a closer match to TRBJ2-7, so the J assignment may be wrong. Germline V lookup: CDR1 MNHEY, CDR2 SMNVEV (reference sequence). The CDR3 runs 15 residues. CDR3 DNA sequence: TGTGCCAGCAGTTTCCGACCTATAGCATTCTATGAGCAGTACTTC. It yields the protein CASSFRPIAFYEQYF.

Notes on this clonotype: A clone one base away is much larger, so this may be a read error. V usage is TRBV11-2 and J usage is TRBJ2-4; D not resolved. This CDR3 spans 16 amino acids. V was trimmed by 1 base and J by 13 bases, leaving 23 bases between them. Germline V lookup: CDR1 SGHAT, CDR2 FQNNGV. CDR3 sequence reads: CASSLGAGTFSGEQYF. The CDR3, as DNA: TGTGCCAGCAGCTTAGGGGCAGGAACCTTTTCAGGTGAGCAGTACTTC.

For this clonotype: The limits of the CDR3 on the DNA are not certain, so only TCRdb's listed CDR3 is given. The chain joins TRBV7-2 to TRBJ2-7; the table's D gene call, TRBD2, was not cross checked with the DNA. The CDR3 is made up of 23 amino acids, end residues included. Looked up from germline, CDR1 is SGHTA and CDR2 is FQGNSA. This CDR3 is CASSLGNSPLHFGAGPARNEQFF.

The chain carries TRBV7-6 and TRBJ1-1, with D maybe TRBD1 (6 bases). The germline V gene has CDR1 SGHVS and CDR2 FNYEAQ. The CDR3 consists of 13 residues. With 5 bases removed from V and 0 bases from J, the gap between germline ends came to 7 bases. The CDR3 bases are TGTGCCAGCAGCCGACAGGTGAACACTGAAGCTTTCTTT. This gives the protein CASSRQVNTEAFF.